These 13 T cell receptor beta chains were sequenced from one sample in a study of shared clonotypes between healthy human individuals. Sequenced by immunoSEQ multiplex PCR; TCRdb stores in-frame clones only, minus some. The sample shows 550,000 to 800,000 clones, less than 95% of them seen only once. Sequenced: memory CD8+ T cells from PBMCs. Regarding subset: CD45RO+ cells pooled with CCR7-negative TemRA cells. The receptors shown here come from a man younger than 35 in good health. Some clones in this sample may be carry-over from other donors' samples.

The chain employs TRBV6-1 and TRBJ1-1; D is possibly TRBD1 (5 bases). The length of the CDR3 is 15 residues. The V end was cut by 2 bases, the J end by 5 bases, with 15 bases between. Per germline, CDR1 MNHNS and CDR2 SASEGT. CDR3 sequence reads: CASSETQLRGTEAFF. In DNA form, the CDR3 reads TGTGCCAGCAGTGAAACCCAACTTCGGGGGACTGAAGCTTTCTTT.

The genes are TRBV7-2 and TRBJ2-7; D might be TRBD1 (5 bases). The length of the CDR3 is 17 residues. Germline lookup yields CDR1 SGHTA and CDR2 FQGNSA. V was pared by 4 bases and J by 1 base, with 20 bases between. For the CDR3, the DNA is TGTGCCAGCAGCTCCGACCTTAAGACAGAAACTTCCTACGAGCAGTACTTC. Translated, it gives CASSSDLKTETSYEQYF.

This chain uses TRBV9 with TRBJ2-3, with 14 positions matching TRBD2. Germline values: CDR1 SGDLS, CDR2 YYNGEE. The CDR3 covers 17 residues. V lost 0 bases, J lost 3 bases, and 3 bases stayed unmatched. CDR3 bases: TGTGCCAGCAGCGTAGTGGGACTAGCGGGAGAGACAGATACGCAGTATTTT. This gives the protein CASSVVGLAGETDTQYF.

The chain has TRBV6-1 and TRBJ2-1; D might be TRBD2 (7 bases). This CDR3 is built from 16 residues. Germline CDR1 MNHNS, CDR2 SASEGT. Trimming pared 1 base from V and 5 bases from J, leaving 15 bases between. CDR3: CASSEGGGPPHNEQFF. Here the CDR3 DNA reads TGTGCCAGCAGTGAAGGGGGGGGCCCCCCCCACAATGAGCAGTTCTTC.

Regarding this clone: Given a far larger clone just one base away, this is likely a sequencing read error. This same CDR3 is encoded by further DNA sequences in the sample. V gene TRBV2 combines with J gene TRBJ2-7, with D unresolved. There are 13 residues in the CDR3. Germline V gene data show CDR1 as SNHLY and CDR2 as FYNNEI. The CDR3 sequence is CASRVEVWAEQYF. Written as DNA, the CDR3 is TGTGCCAGCCGGGTAGAGGTTTGGGCTGAGCAATACTTC.

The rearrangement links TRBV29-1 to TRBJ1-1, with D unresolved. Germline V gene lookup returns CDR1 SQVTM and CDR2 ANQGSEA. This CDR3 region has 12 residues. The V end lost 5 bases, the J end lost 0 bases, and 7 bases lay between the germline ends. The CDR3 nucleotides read TGCAGCGTTATAACACTGAACACTGAAGCTTTCTTT. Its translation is CSVITLNTEAFF. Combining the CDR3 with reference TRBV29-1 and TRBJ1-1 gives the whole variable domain SAVISQKPSRDICQRGTSLTIQCQVDSQVTMMFWYRQQPGQSLTLIATANQGSEATYESGFVIDKFPISRPNLTFSTLTVSNMSPEDSSIYLCSVITLNTEAFFGQGTRLTVV.

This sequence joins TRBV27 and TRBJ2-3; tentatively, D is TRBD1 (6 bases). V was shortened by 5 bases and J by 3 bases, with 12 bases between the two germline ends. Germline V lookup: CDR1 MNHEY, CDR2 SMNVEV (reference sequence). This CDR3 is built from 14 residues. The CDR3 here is CASSRIQGTDTQYF. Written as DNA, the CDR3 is TGTGCCAGCAGTCGTATACAGGGTACAGATACGCAGTATTTT.

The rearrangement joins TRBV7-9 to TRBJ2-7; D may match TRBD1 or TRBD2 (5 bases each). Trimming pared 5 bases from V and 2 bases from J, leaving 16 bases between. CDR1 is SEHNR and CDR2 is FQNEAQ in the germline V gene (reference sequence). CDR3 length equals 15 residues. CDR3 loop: CASSPRDVDPYEQYF. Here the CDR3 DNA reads TGTGCCAGCAGCCCCCGGGACGTAGACCCCTACGAGCAGTACTTC.

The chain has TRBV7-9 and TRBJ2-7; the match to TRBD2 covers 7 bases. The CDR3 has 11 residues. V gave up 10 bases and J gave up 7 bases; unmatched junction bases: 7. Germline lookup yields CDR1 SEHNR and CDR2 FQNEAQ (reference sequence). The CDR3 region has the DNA TGTGCCACCGCCGACGGGGGGGAGCAGTACTTC. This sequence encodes CATADGGEQYF.

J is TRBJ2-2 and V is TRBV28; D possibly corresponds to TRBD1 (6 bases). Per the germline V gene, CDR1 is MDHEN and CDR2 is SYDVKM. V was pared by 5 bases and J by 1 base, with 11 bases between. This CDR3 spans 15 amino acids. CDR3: CASSLQGWNTGELFF. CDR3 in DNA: TGTGCCAGCAGTCTTCAGGGGTGGAACACCGGGGAGCTGTTTTTT.

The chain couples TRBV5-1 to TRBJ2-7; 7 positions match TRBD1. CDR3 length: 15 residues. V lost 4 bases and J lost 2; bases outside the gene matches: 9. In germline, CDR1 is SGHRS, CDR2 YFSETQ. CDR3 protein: CASSQRQGDAYEQYF. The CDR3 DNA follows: TGCGCCAGCAGCCAGCGACAGGGTGACGCCTACGAGCAGTACTTC.

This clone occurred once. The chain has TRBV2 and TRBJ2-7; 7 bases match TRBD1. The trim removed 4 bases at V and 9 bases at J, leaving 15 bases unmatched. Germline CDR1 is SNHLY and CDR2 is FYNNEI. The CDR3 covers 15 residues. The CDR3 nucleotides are TGTGCCAGCAGTGGGGAAGGGGGCGAGTACCCTCGGCAGTACTTC. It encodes CASSGEGGEYPRQYF.

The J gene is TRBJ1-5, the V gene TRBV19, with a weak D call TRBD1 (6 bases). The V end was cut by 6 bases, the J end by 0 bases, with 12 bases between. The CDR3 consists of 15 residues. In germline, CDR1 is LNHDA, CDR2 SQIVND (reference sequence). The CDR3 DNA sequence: TGTGCCAGTAGATACAGGGAACTTAGCAATCAGCCCCAGCATTTT. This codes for CASRYRELSNQPQHF.